This entry lists 27 T cell receptor beta chains sequenced from one sample in a study of T-cell reconstitution after alpha-beta-depleted transplantation in children. For TCRbeta, the library was prepared with unique molecular identifiers. Each CDR3 protein is one row after TCRdb ran MiXCR on the PCR reads. The sample carries about 610,000 distinct CDR3 sequences, approximately 10% recorded once. The source was PBMCs from the stem cell graft donor, collected from the stem cell graft. These receptors all come from a human donor who donated a stem cell graft to a child with acute myeloid leukemia.

This clonotype came up many times. The V call is TRBV20-1, the J call TRBJ2-3; D might be TRBD1 or TRBD2, each matching 5 bases. With 5 bases removed from V and 1 base from J, the gap between germline ends came to 16 bases. CDR1 and CDR2 from the germline V gene are DFQATT and SNEGSKA (reference sequence). The CDR3 is 15 amino acids. CDR3 coding DNA: TGCAGTGCTTCCATGCGGCAGGGAGGCACAGATACGCAGTATTTT. As protein: CSASMRQGGTDTQYF.

Many counts were recorded for this clonotype. The rearrangement uses TRBV19 and TRBJ1-2; 7 bases agree with TRBD1. The CDR3 runs to 14 residues. V dropped 6 bases and J dropped 5; count of bases not matched to a gene: 9. Germline assignment: CDR1 LNHDA and CDR2 SQIVND (reference sequence). As DNA, the CDR3 is TGTGCCAGTAGACTCCCGGGACAGTCGTATGGCTACACCTTC. It encodes CASRLPGQSYGYTF.

This clonotype showed up many times. The gene calls are TRBV5-1 and TRBJ1-5; 7 bases line up with TRBD1. V lost 3 bases, J lost 7 bases, and 4 bases stayed unmatched. CDR3 length equals 13 residues. Germline V gene lookup returns CDR1 SGHRS and CDR2 YFSETQ. CDR3 sequence reads: CASSYDRDQPQHF. For the CDR3, the DNA is TGCGCCAGCAGCTATGACAGGGACCAGCCCCAGCATTTT. Drawing the rest from reference TRBV5-1 and TRBJ1-5, the complete variable domain is KAGVTQTPRYLIKTRGQQVTLSCSPISGHRSVSWYQQTPGQGLQFLFEYFSETQRNKGNFPGRFSGRQFSNSRSEMNVSTLELGDSALYLCASSYDRDQPQHFGDGTRLSIL.

This clonotype was recorded many times. V gene TRBV6-5 combines with J gene TRBJ2-7; 7 bases agree with TRBD2. Germline V gives CDR1 MNHEY, CDR2 SVGAGI. This CDR3 has 15 residues. The J segment lost 2 bases and the V segment lost 3 bases, leaving 7 bases of the junction unmatched. CDR3 in amino acids: CASSYRAGTTYEQYF. The CDR3 nucleotides read TGTGCCAGCAGTTATCGAGCGGGAACTACCTACGAGCAGTACTTC.

Written as DNA, the CDR3 is TGCGCCAGCAGCTTGGAAGGACTCGGCTCCTACAATGAGCAGTTCTTC. This encodes CASSLEGLGSYNEQFF. The genes are TRBV5-1 and TRBJ2-1; possible D gene TRBD2, 5 bases. This CDR3 is 16 amino acids long. The germline V and J ends were trimmed by 0 bases and 0 bases, with 10 bases remaining between them. Germline assignment: CDR1 SGHRS and CDR2 YFSETQ.

This clonotype was seen a few times. V and J are TRBV6-1 and TRBJ2-7, with D maybe TRBD1 (5 bases). This CDR3 has 13 residues. V lost 1 base to trimming and J lost 2 bases, with 6 bases between them. The germline gives CDR1 MNHNS, CDR2 SASEGT. CDR3 in amino acids: CASSEGQPYEQYF. CDR3 bases: TGTGCCAGCAGTGAAGGACAGCCCTACGAGCAGTACTTC.

This clonotype was seen repeatedly, ten times or more. The J gene is TRBJ1-1, the V gene TRBV20-1; D is possibly TRBD1 (6 bases). The V end lost 3 bases, the J end lost 4 bases, and 12 bases lay between the germline ends. This CDR3 is 13 amino acids long. CDR1 and CDR2 (germline): DFQATT, SNEGSKA (reference sequence). The chain's CDR3 is CSASRGGRTEAFF. CDR3 nucleotides: TGCAGTGCTAGTCGAGGGGGGCGCACTGAAGCTTTCTTT.

There are a few counts of this clonotype. The V gene is TRBV29-1, the J gene TRBJ1-5, with D unclear. The CDR3 consists of 12 residues. Between the trimmed V and J ends, which lost 4 bases and 3 bases, there was a span of 7 bases. Germline V gene data show CDR1 as SQVTM and CDR2 as ANQGSEA. The CDR3, as DNA: TGCAGCGTTGGTGTGGACAATCAGCCCCAGCATTTT. Its translation is CSVGVDNQPQHF.

This clonotype was seen only a few times. The chain links TRBV7-2 to TRBJ2-7, with D maybe TRBD2 (6 bases). The CDR3 totals 13 residues. CDR1 SGHTA and CDR2 FQGNSA come from the germline V gene. V shed 6 bases and J shed 6 bases, with 15 bases lying between them. The CDR3 loop reads CASSPTSKTEQYF. In DNA form, the CDR3 reads TGTGCCAGCAGTCCGACTAGTAAGACCGAGCAGTACTTC. Drawing the rest from reference TRBV7-2 and TRBJ2-7, the complete variable domain is GAGVSQSPSNKVTEKGKDVELRCDPISGHTALYWYRQSLGQGLEFLIYFQGNSAPDKSGLPSDRFSAERTGGSVSTLTIQRTQQEDSAVYLCASSPTSKTEQYFGPGTRLTVT.

This clonotype was observed at least ten times. The chain joins TRBV7-2 to TRBJ1-2, with TRBD1 identical over 7 bases. The germline CDR1 and CDR2 sequences are SGHTA and FQGNSA. J was trimmed by 13 bases and V by 6 bases; bases with no gene match: 17. CDR3 size: 14 residues. CDR3: CASRAQLGQAPSTF. In DNA form, the CDR3 reads TGTGCCAGCAGAGCGCAGCTTGGACAGGCCCCGAGCACCTTC.

Many counts were recorded for this clonotype. The chain has TRBV5-1 and TRBJ2-1; 7 bases are a match to TRBD1. V was clipped by 0 bases and J by 2 bases; unmatched bases: 2. In germline, CDR1 is SGHRS, CDR2 YFSETQ. The CDR3 covers 15 residues. This CDR3 reads CASSLDRGTYNEQFF. The CDR3 DNA is TGCGCCAGCAGCTTGGACAGGGGAACCTACAATGAGCAGTTCTTC.

In this sample, this clonotype turned up many times. V and J are TRBV6-5 and TRBJ2-2; unclear D gene. The length of the CDR3 is 15 residues. CDR1 and CDR2 from the germline V gene are MNHEY and SVGAGI. V was pared by 0 bases and J by 2 bases, with 7 bases between. CDR3 sequence reads: CASSYSGPNTGELFF. Written as DNA, the CDR3 is TGTGCCAGCAGTTACTCGGGCCCAAACACCGGGGAGCTGTTTTTT.

This clonotype was observed many times. The gene calls are TRBV29-1 and TRBJ2-5; D is unresolved. The germline CDR1 and CDR2 sequences are SQVTM and ANQGSEA. Trimming stripped 2 bases from V and 1 base from J, with 8 bases between. The CDR3 is 13 residues long. CDR3 residues: CSVETGGQETQYF. Here the CDR3 DNA reads TGCAGCGTTGAAACGGGCGGCCAAGAGACCCAGTACTTC.

This clonotype was observed a handful of times. The rearrangement uses TRBV2 and TRBJ2-1; D unclear. The CDR3 totals 12 residues. Germline CDR1 and CDR2: SNHLY and FYNNEI. Trimming removed 4 bases from V and 9 bases from J, with 10 bases in between. CDR3 region: CASSVSLSEQFF. DNA for the CDR3: TGTGCCAGCAGTGTCTCACTCAGTGAGCAGTTCTTC.

This clonotype has only a few counts. V is TRBV6-1 and J is TRBJ2-7; TRBD2 is a possible D gene (6 bases). Germline V gene data show CDR1 as MNHNS and CDR2 as SASEGT. V was shortened by 7 bases and J by 0 bases, with 22 bases between the two germline ends. The CDR3 sequence is 17 residues long. CDR3 coding DNA: TGTGCCAGCAAGACCGGATTCGGGGGAGGAAGCTCCTACGAGCAGTACTTC. Amino acids: CASKTGFGGGSSYEQYF.

This clonotype was found a few times. The chain uses TRBV12-3 or TRBV12-4 and TRBJ2-2; D remains ambiguous. The CDR3 length is 13 residues. Trimming cost V 6 bases and J 6 bases, with 11 bases left between them. The CDR3 bases are TGTGCCAGCAGAGACCTTAGGGCCGGGGAGCTGTTTTTT. Encoded protein: CASRDLRAGELFF.

This clonotype was seen at least ten times. One end of the junction varies from germline; a read error may be responsible. The chain links TRBV5-1 to TRBJ2-7; 8 bases line up with TRBD1. The CDR3 extends over 16 amino acids. Germline V gene lookup returns CDR1 SGHRS and CDR2 YFSETQ. In nucleotides, the CDR3 is TGCGCCAGCAGTTTGGCACCGGGACAGGCTGTCTACGAGCAGTACTTC. Amino acids: CASSLAPGQAVYEQYF.

This clonotype was recorded many times. This sequence joins TRBV5-1 and TRBJ1-1, with D possibly TRBD1 on 6 matching bases. CDR1 and CDR2 from the germline V gene are SGHRS and YFSETQ. Trimming took off 0 bases at V and 1 base at J, with 10 bases between the two ends. The CDR3 runs 15 residues. CDR3 sequence: CASSLAGAQNTEAFF. The DNA of the CDR3 is TGCGCCAGCAGCTTGGCAGGGGCACAGAACACTGAAGCTTTCTTT.

CDR3 protein: CASTAGTGLKNIQYF. CDR3 nucleotide sequence: TGTGCCAGCACCGCTGGGACAGGGCTAAAAAACATTCAGTACTTC. The chain carries TRBV28 and TRBJ2-4; 9 bases line up with TRBD1. J was trimmed by 4 bases and V by 7 bases; bases with no gene match: 8. The CDR3 has 15 residues. Per germline, CDR1 MDHEN and CDR2 SYDVKM.

In its sample, this clonotype was seen many times. The V and J genes are TRBV20-1 and TRBJ2-7; D might be TRBD2 (6 bases). Germline loops: CDR1 DFQATT, CDR2 SNEGSKA (reference sequence). Trimming removed 4 bases from V and 0 bases from J, with 13 bases in between. This CDR3 comprises 14 residues. CDR3 bases: TGCAGTGCTATTCGCGGGGAAAGCTCCTACGAGCAGTACTTC. Encoded protein: CSAIRGESSYEQYF.

DNA of the CDR3: TGTGCCATCAGTGGGGACAGGGGTAACTATGGCTACACCTTC. It specifies CAISGDRGNYGYTF. V usage is TRBV10-3 and J usage is TRBJ1-2; 10 bases fit TRBD1. Germline CDR1 ENHRY, CDR2 SYGVKD. Trimming took 4 bases from V and 1 from J; bases not matched to a gene: 0. There are 14 residues in the CDR3.

This clonotype was seen repeatedly, ten times or more. An end of the junction differs from the germline gene, which may be a read error. This chain uses TRBV5-1 with TRBJ2-1; D remains ambiguous. The CDR3 length is 14 residues. Germline loops: CDR1 SGHRS, CDR2 YFSETQ. In DNA, the CDR3 is TGTGCCAGCAGCCCCGGCCAGGTCTACAATGAGCAGTTCTTC. It codes for CASSPGQVYNEQFF. The variable domain in full, completed from reference TRBV5-1 and TRBJ2-1, reads KAGVTQTPRYLIKTRGQQVTLSCSPISGHRSVSWYQQTPGQGLQFLFEYFSETQRNKGNFPGRFSGRQFSNSRSEMNVSTLELGDSALYLCASSPGQVYNEQFFGPGTRLTVL.

This clonotype was seen only a few times. The chain has TRBV9 and TRBJ1-2; 7 nucleotides line up with TRBD1. This CDR3 region has 13 residues. Trimming took 3 bases from V and 8 from J; bases not matched to a gene: 7. The V gene's germline CDR1 is SGDLS and CDR2 YYNGEE. The CDR3 DNA reads as TGTGCCAGCAGCGCCGACAGGGATGGCGGCTACACCTTC. Translation: CASSADRDGGYTF.

The J gene is TRBJ2-2, the V gene TRBV20-1; possibly TRBD1 or TRBD2 for D (5 bases each). The V gene's germline CDR1 is DFQATT and CDR2 SNEGSKA (reference sequence). Deletions cut 1 base from V and 4 bases from J, with 7 bases between. The CDR3 has 13 amino acids. CDR3 sequence reads: CSARGGSTGELFF. The CDR3 DNA sequence: TGCAGTGCTAGAGGGGGGTCCACCGGGGAGCTGTTTTTT.

This clonotype has only a few counts. V gene TRBV24-1 combines with J gene TRBJ2-2, with D unclear. This CDR3 spans 14 amino acids. Germline CDR1 reads KGHDR; CDR2 reads SFDVKD. V shed 5 bases and J shed 5 bases, with 11 bases lying between them. CDR3 sequence (DNA): TGTGCCACCAGTGTGAGCTCAGAAACCGGGGAGCTGTTTTTT. It codes for CATSVSSETGELFF.

The rearrangement uses TRBV12-3 or TRBV12-4 and TRBJ2-7; 13 positions agree with TRBD2. The V and J ends lost 5 bases and 8 bases, in that order; junction bases with no gene match: 12. The CDR3 contains 16 residues. CDR3 DNA sequence: TGTGCCAGCAGTCCGCCCCAGACTAGCGGGGGGAGGCAGCAGTACTTC. Translating gives CASSPPQTSGGRQQYF.

This clonotype was counted ten times or more. The chain joins TRBV6-1 to TRBJ2-1, with D hard to call. V was trimmed by 7 bases and J by 5 bases, leaving 15 bases between them. The germline gives CDR1 MNHNS, CDR2 SASEGT. The CDR3 covers 14 residues. The CDR3 loop is CASTGLRANNEQFF. The CDR3 DNA is TGTGCCAGCACCGGCCTCCGGGCCAACAATGAGCAGTTCTTC.